This TCR beta chain stems from a study of T cell responses to AZD1222 COVID-19 vaccine. Study-wide results and caveats: CD4 TCRs linked to vaccination spanned spike, dominating at 160-218 and 743-854. Just six people given AZD1222 tested seropositive at baseline. Two doses of AZD1222 preceded a rise in Spike-specific TCR breadth and depth.

Produced via immunoSEQ multiplex PCR; TCRdb's table is partial and in-frame only. The data contain about 150,000 clones, roughly 87% of them seen just once; the ten biggest clones take up around 2.6%. This clone was seen more than once but under ten times. As yet, its antigen is unknown. The CDR3 is made up of 15 amino acids. V was cut by 5 bases and J by 0 bases, with 13 bases left in between. CDR1 is LGHDT, CDR2 YNNKEL, per germline (reference sequence). The sequences come from peripheral blood, collected on day 0 of AZD1222 vaccination. This receptor was identified in an adult in good health. The rearrangement links TRBV3-1 (or the pseudogene TRBV3-2) to TRBJ2-5; D gene unclear. DNA of the CDR3: TGTGCCAGCAGCTTCCAATACAAGTACCAAGAGACCCAGTACTTC. Translation gives CASSFQYKYQETQYF.